The 25 T cell receptor beta chains below were found in one sample sequenced in a study of blood T cell repertoires in COVID-19. TCRdb's table, derived via immunoSEQ multiplex PCR, lists solely in-frame clones and lacks some. The sample lists 150,000 to 200,000 clones, under 90% seen once, with 6% to 8.5% in the top ten. Specimen: peripheral blood. These receptors came from a man aged 55 to 70 with acute or convalescent COVID-19.

J is TRBJ1-6 and V is TRBV5-4, with D unclear. Deletions cut 2 bases from V and 6 bases from J, with 12 bases between. Germline-derived CDR1 and CDR2 are SGHNT and YYREEE (reference sequence). The CDR3 length is 15 residues. The DNA for the CDR3 is TGTGCCAGCAGCTTACGAGAGGGCGGTAATTCACCCCTCCACTTT. This sequence encodes CASSLREGGNSPLHF.

The chain is built from TRBV19 and TRBJ1-1, with 9 bases aligning to TRBD1. The J segment lost 5 bases and the V segment lost 6 bases, leaving 10 bases of the junction unmatched. The CDR3 is 15 amino acids. The germline V gene encodes CDR1 LNHDA and CDR2 SQIVND (reference sequence). The DNA for the CDR3 is TGTGCCAGTAGCCCAGAACAGGGGGCTACGACTGAAGCTTTCTTT. Protein product: CASSPEQGATTEAFF.

The chain couples TRBV14 to TRBJ1-4, with a weak D call TRBD1 (5 bases). The length of the CDR3 is 11 residues. The germline V gene has CDR1 SGHDN and CDR2 FVKESK. V shed 3 bases and J shed 15 bases, with 11 bases lying between them. The CDR3 DNA reads TGTGCCAGCAGCCAGTTCGGGGGATTGTTTTTT. Amino acid sequence: CASSQFGGLFF. The whole variable domain, filled in from reference TRBV14 and TRBJ1-4, reads EAGVTQFPSHSVIEKGQTVTLRCDPISGHDNLYWYRRVMGKEIKFLLHFVKESKQDESGMPNNRFLAERTGGTYSTLKVQPAELEDSGVYFCASSQFGGLFFGSGTQLSVL.

The gene calls are TRBV5-8 and TRBJ1-5; no reliable D call. Trimming shortened V by 1 base and J by 3 bases, and 11 bases separated the two germline ends. Germline values: CDR1 SGHTS, CDR2 YDEGEE. CDR3 length: 15 amino acids. The CDR3 DNA is TGTGCCAGCAGCTTGTTGGAGAATTCCAATCAGCCCCAGCATTTT. It encodes CASSLLENSNQPQHF.

The rearrangement links TRBV7-8 to TRBJ1-1, with D perhaps TRBD1 (6 bases). V was clipped by 6 bases and J by 4 bases, with 18 bases between them. The CDR3 loop spans 15 amino acids. The V gene's germline CDR1 is SGHVS and CDR2 FQNEAQ. DNA for the CDR3: TGTGCCAGCAGATCCTCGAACAGGGCGGCCACTGAAGCTTTCTTT. The encoded protein is CASRSSNRAATEAFF.

The V call is TRBV12-5, the J call TRBJ2-7, with 9 bases lining up with TRBD1. Losses at the gene ends were 5 bases for V and 2 bases for J; bases not matched to a gene: 13. Germline assignment: CDR1 LGHNT and CDR2 FRNRAP. This CDR3 is built from 17 residues. CDR3 nucleotide sequence: TGTGCTAGTGGTAACGGACAGGGGATGAGTGTTGCCTACGAGCAGTACTTC. It specifies CASGNGQGMSVAYEQYF.

The rearrangement uses TRBV12-3 or TRBV12-4 and TRBJ2-1; D call uncertain. The CDR3 covers 13 residues. V lost 3 bases and J 5 bases, leaving 8 bases between the germline ends. The CDR3 loop is CASSFEIHNEQFF. The CDR3 DNA sequence: TGTGCCAGCAGTTTTGAGATCCACAATGAGCAGTTCTTC.

The rearrangement uses TRBV3-1 (or the pseudogene TRBV3-2) and TRBJ1-2, with D possibly matching TRBD1 (5 bases). V was trimmed by 3 bases and J by 1 base, leaving 12 bases between them. This CDR3 is built from 15 residues. Germline V lookup: CDR1 LGHDT, CDR2 YNNKEL (reference sequence). The CDR3 is CASSHHIGDNYGYTF. The CDR3 DNA sequence: TGTGCCAGCAGCCATCATATAGGGGATAACTATGGCTACACCTTC.

The rearrangement joins TRBV2 to TRBJ2-4; TRBD2 aligns across 8 bases. Germline V lookup: CDR1 SNHLY, CDR2 FYNNEI. With 7 bases clipped from V and 5 bases from J, the junction kept 7 bases outside the gene matches. The CDR3 length is 14 residues. The CDR3 DNA is TGTGCCAGCAATAGACTAGCGTCCGAAAACATTCAGTACTTC. Amino acids: CASNRLASENIQYF.

This clone was picked up one time. This chain connects TRBV16 to TRBJ1-5; no firm D call. Germline CDR1 is KGHSY and CDR2 is FQNENV. The CDR3 consists of 13 residues. V was shortened by 3 bases and J by 6 bases, with 9 bases between the two germline ends. CDR3 nucleotide sequence: TGTGCCAGCAGCCAGGGCCCACTTCAGCCCCAGCATTTT. Translated, it gives CASSQGPLQPQHF.

The rearrangement links TRBV6-5 to TRBJ2-2; 12 bases line up with TRBD2. The CDR3 is 16 amino acids. Per the germline V gene, CDR1 is MNHEY and CDR2 is SVGAGI. V gave up 0 bases and J gave up 7 bases; unmatched junction bases: 3. The CDR3 DNA follows: TGTGCCAGCAGTTACTCGACTAGCGGGAGTAGCGGGGAGCTGTTTTTT. It translates to CASSYSTSGSSGELFF.

The chain employs TRBV6-5 and TRBJ1-1, with a weak D call TRBD1 (5 bases). The ends were cut back, 6 bases at V and 4 bases at J, with 12 bases in the middle. The germline V gene encodes CDR1 MNHEY and CDR2 SVGAGI. The CDR3 sequence is 13 residues long. The CDR3 protein is CASRRDSLTEAFF. DNA for the CDR3: TGTGCCAGCAGGAGGGACTCTCTCACTGAAGCTTTCTTT.

This sequence joins TRBV10-3 and TRBJ2-1, with D uncertain. Germline CDR1 and CDR2: ENHRY and SYGVKD. This CDR3 region has 13 residues. Deletions cut 3 bases from V and 11 bases from J, with 14 bases between. The CDR3 here is CAISDPTTLQQFF. The CDR3 nucleotides read TGTGCCATCAGTGACCCTACTACCCTCCAGCAGTTCTTC.

V is TRBV24-1 and J is TRBJ2-1; TRBD2 matches 14 bases. The CDR3 length is 15 residues. J was trimmed by 7 bases and V by 9 bases; bases with no gene match: 7. CDR1 and CDR2 from the germline V gene are KGHDR and SFDVKD. The CDR3 protein is CATGTSGGSGNEQFF. The CDR3 DNA follows: TGTGCCACCGGGACTAGCGGGGGATCTGGTAATGAGCAGTTCTTC.

This chain connects TRBV30 to TRBJ2-1; the match to TRBD2 covers 8 bases. The trim removed 2 bases at V and 12 bases at J, leaving 6 bases unmatched. Germline V CDR1 and CDR2: GTSNPN, SVGIG (reference sequence). The CDR3 extends over 12 amino acids. CDR3 amino acids: CAWSQSSGAQFF. CDR3 in DNA: TGTGCCTGGAGTCAGAGTAGCGGGGCGCAGTTCTTC.

The chain joins TRBV30 to TRBJ1-4; no firm D call. Germline assignment: CDR1 GTSNPN and CDR2 SVGIG (reference sequence). This CDR3 has 10 amino acids. Between the trimmed V and J ends, which lost 2 bases and 8 bases, there was a span of 3 bases. The CDR3 here is CAWSREKLFF. CDR3 DNA sequence: TGTGCCTGGAGTCGGGAAAAACTGTTTTTT. The full variable domain, in which reference TRBV30 and TRBJ1-4 provide the parts outside the CDR3, is SQTIHQWPATLVQPVGSPLSLECTVEGTSNPNLYWYRQAAGRGLQLLFYSVGIGQISSEVPQNLSASRPQDRQFILSSKKLLLSDSGFYLCAWSREKLFFGSGTQLSVL.

V gene TRBV6-6 combines with J gene TRBJ1-1; D unclear. Germline-derived CDR1 and CDR2 are MNHNY and SVGAGI (reference sequence). V shed 4 bases and J shed 10 bases, with 16 bases lying between them. The CDR3 extends over 13 amino acids. CDR3 in DNA: TGTGCCAGCAGTTCGCGGGGTCCATCGGCAGCTTTCTTT. Residues: CASSSRGPSAAFF.

The V call is TRBV5-1, the J call TRBJ2-7; the D is unclear. The CDR3 has 12 amino acids. Between the trimmed V and J ends, which lost 0 bases and 4 bases, there was a span of 5 bases. The germline V gene encodes CDR1 SGHRS and CDR2 YFSETQ. Written as DNA, the CDR3 is TGCGCCAGCAGCTTGGTAGCTTACGAGCAGTACTTC. Its protein product is CASSLVAYEQYF.

This clone was seen a single time. CDR3 sequence: CASSLTATSFNEQFF. CDR3 coding DNA: TGTGCCAGCAGCTTGACTGCGACTAGCTTCAATGAGCAGTTCTTC. The chain uses TRBV7-2 and TRBJ2-1; 7 bases agree with TRBD2. CDR1 is SGHTA and CDR2 is FQGNSA in the germline V gene. CDR3 length: 15 amino acids. The V gene end was trimmed by 3 bases and the J gene end by 6 bases; junction bases not matched to a gene: 8.

The chain couples TRBV9 to TRBJ2-1, with TRBD2 matching over 11 bases. Unmatched junction bases numbered 10, after V lost 4 bases and J lost 7 bases. The germline V gene encodes CDR1 SGDLS and CDR2 YYNGEE. The CDR3 covers 16 residues. The CDR3 nucleotides are TGTGCCAGCAGCCTCGCCCTAGCGGGAGGACATAATGAGCAGTTCTTC. It encodes CASSLALAGGHNEQFF.

The CDR3, as DNA: TGTGCCAGCAGCGTAGGCCTAGCGGGATCCCCCTACGAGCAGTACTTC. This encodes CASSVGLAGSPYEQYF. V gene TRBV9 combines with J gene TRBJ2-7; TRBD2 matches 9 bases. V lost 0 bases to trimming and J lost 2 bases; unmatched junction nucleotides: 6. CDR1 is SGDLS, CDR2 YYNGEE, per germline. The CDR3 length is 16 residues.

The rearrangement links TRBV11-3 to TRBJ2-1; 12 positions agree with TRBD2. This CDR3 is built from 16 residues. Trimming removed 5 bases from V and 9 bases from J; junction bases left unmatched: 11. From germline, CDR1 is SGHNT and CDR2 YENEEA. CDR3 region: CASSPLTPTSGSEQFF. In DNA form, the CDR3 reads TGTGCCAGCAGCCCCCTTACCCCGACTAGCGGGAGTGAGCAGTTCTTC.

The chain joins TRBV5-4 to TRBJ2-3, with 9 positions matching TRBD2. In germline, CDR1 is SGHNT, CDR2 YYREEE (reference sequence). The CDR3 has 17 residues. V gave up 0 bases and J gave up 3 bases; unmatched junction bases: 8. The CDR3 coding sequence is TGTGCCAGCAGCTTGGCAGAGGAGCTAGCGGGAACAGATACGCAGTATTTT. As protein: CASSLAEELAGTDTQYF. The whole variable domain, remainder taken from reference TRBV5-4 and TRBJ2-3, is ETGVTQSPTHLIKTRGQQVTLRCSSQSGHNTVSWYQQALGQGPQFIFQYYREEENGRGNFPPRFSGLQFPNYSSELNVNALELDDSALYLCASSLAEELAGTDTQYFGPGTRLTVL.

The chain carries TRBV4-3 and TRBJ1-3; no definite D call. V lost 2 bases and J 3 bases, leaving 8 bases between the germline ends. Germline-derived CDR1 and CDR2 are LGHNA and YSLEER. CDR3 length: 14 amino acids. CDR3 protein: CASSQPQIGNTIYF. In nucleotides, the CDR3 is TGCGCCAGCAGCCAACCGCAGATTGGAAACACCATATATTTT.

The rearrangement uses TRBV11-2 and TRBJ1-2, with D unclear. Germline V gene lookup returns CDR1 SGHAT and CDR2 FQNNGV. The germline V and J ends were trimmed by 1 base and 7 bases, with 4 bases remaining between them. CDR3 length: 11 residues. The CDR3 sequence is CASSLASGYTF. The CDR3 nucleotides read TGTGCCAGCAGCTTAGCGTCTGGCTACACCTTC.